The rows below give T cell receptor beta chains drawn from one sample of a study of blood T cell repertoires in COVID-19. Here immunoSEQ multiplex PCR was the method, and the copy in TCRdb shows in-frame clones only, minus some. Of fewer than 250,000 clones detected, 70% to 90% appear once; the ten largest clones hold 4% to 5.5%. Input material: peripheral blood. These receptors originate from a human donor in a cohort sampled during active COVID-19. Each CDR3 is given with its conserved first and last residue. D genes are given only for firm matches. Clone size is not always given. Where it is, it says once, few, many or a class for expanded clones.

. . TRBJ2-7 TRBV4-1 TGCGCCAGCAGCCAAGGTGCCCCTGGGGCCCCCTACGAGCAGTACTTC CASSQGAPGAPYEQYF
. TRBD1 TRBJ2-7 TRBV30 TGTGCCTGGAGTGTACAGGGGGCAGGGGGTCGCGGGACGTTC CAWSVQGAGGRGTF
. . TRBJ1-1 TRBV19 TGTGCCAGTAGTATGGAGGTTCGGGGGAACACTGAAGCTTTCTTT CASSMEVRGNTEAFF
. TRBD1 TRBJ2-7 TRBV24-1 TGTGCCACCAGTGCCACCCTCGGGACAGGGGGCCCCTACGAGCAGTACTTC CATSATLGTGGPYEQYF
. TRBD1 TRBJ2-1 TRBV5-1 TGCGCCAGCAGCAGGGACAGGGGCTACAATGAGCAGTTCTTC CASSRDRGYNEQFF
. . TRBJ2-5 TRBV5-1 TGCGCCAGCAGCTCCCCGGCGGAGCCGACCCAGTACTTC CASSSPAEPTQYF
. TRBD1 TRBJ1-6 TRBV20-1 TGCAGTGCTAGTTGGGTGGACAGGAATAATTCACCCCTCCACTTT CSASWVDRNNSPLHF
many . TRBJ1-5 TRBV5-4 TGTGCCAGCAGCTTGGGCGGAAGCAATCAGCCCCAGCATTTT CASSLGGSNQPQHF
few . TRBJ1-1 TRBV27 TGTGCCAGCAGGTTTAGAGAGGTCCACCACGGGGGGGCGAGAACTGAAGCTTTCTTT CASRFREVHHGGARTEAFF
many TRBD2 TRBJ2-3 TRBV4-1 TGCGCCAGCAGCCACCCGGGTGGGGGGGGAACAGATACGCAGTATTTT CASSHPGGGGTDTQYF
. TRBD1 TRBJ2-1 TRBV4-1 TGCGCCAGCGAAAGGGGACAGGGATACAATGAGCAGTTCTTC CASERGQGYNEQFF
. . TRBJ2-7 TRBV28 TGTGCCAGCAGTCTCAACAGGGACTCCTACGAGCAGTACTTC CASSLNRDSYEQYF
. TRBD2 TRBJ2-4 TRBV19 TGTGCCAGTAGTTTATTAGCGGGAGGAGGGGACATTCAGTACTTC CASSLLAGGGDIQYF
. . TRBJ1-5 TRBV5-5 TGTGCCAGCAGCCCCATGGACAGTCGCAATCAGCCCCAGCATTTT CASSPMDSRNQPQHF
. . TRBJ1-1 TRBV19 TGTGCCAGTAGTATTTTACAGGGAACTGAAGCTTTCTTT CASSILQGTEAFF
. TRBD1 TRBJ1-3 TRBV5-1 TGCGCCAGCAGCCCCGGACAGGTTTCTGGAAACACCATATATTTT CASSPGQVSGNTIYF
once TRBD2 TRBJ2-3 TRBV28 TGTGCCAGCACCATCAGCGGGAGGGAATCAGATACGCAGTATTTT CASTISGRESDTQYF
. . TRBJ2-3 TRBV5-1 TGCGCCAGCAGCTTAGCGGGCAAACCCACAGATACGCAGTATTTT CASSLAGKPTDTQYF
. TRBD1 TRBJ2-7 TRBV4-1 TGCGCCAGCAGCCAAGTAAGGGACAGAGTCTACGAGCAGTACTTC CASSQVRDRVYEQYF
. TRBD2 TRBJ2-7 TRBV24-1 TGTGCCACTAATAGCGGGACGACCTACGAGCAGTACTTC CATNSGTTYEQYF
. . TRBJ1-1 TRBV27 TGTGCCAGCAGTTTTGTTGGCCCGAACACTGAAGCTTTCTTT CASSFVGPNTEAFF
once TRBD1 TRBJ2-7 TRBV27 TGTGCCAGCAGTCCCAGCACCGGGACAGTTACCTACGAGCAGTACTTC CASSPSTGTVTYEQYF
. TRBD1 TRBJ1-2 TRBV6-5 TGTGCCAGCATTCCGGGACAGGGGGCGGTCTATGGCTACACCTTC CASIPGQGAVYGYTF
once . TRBJ2-2 TRBV2 TGTGCCAGCAGTGAACAGGGGACGAACACCGGGGAGCTGTTTTTT CASSEQGTNTGELFF
. . TRBJ1-2 TRBV7-2 TGTGCCAGCAGCTTAGACGGTCTTAATAGCTACACCTTC CASSLDGLNSYTF
. . TRBJ2-6 TRBV19 TGTGCCAGTAGTATAGGGGGCCCCGGGGCCAACGTCCTGACTTTC CASSIGGPGANVLTF
. . TRBJ2-7 TRBV9 TGTGCCAGCAGCCCAACGAGCGAGAGCTCCTACGAGCAGTACTTC CASSPTSESSYEQYF
once TRBD1 TRBJ2-7 TRBV27 TGTGCCATCGCCATGGGGGCAGGGGGCTACGAGCAGTACTTC CAIAMGAGGYEQYF
. TRBD2 TRBJ2-5 TRBV7-2 TGTGCCAGCAGCTTGTCGGCTAGCGGGAGGGCGCGGGAGACCCAGTACTTC CASSLSASGRARETQYF
. . TRBJ2-3 TRBV9 TGTGCCAGCAGCGTACGCCCTAGCGGCACAGATACGCAGTATTTT CASSVRPSGTDTQYF
. . TRBJ1-1 TRBV2 TGTGCCAGCAGGGAGCGGGATAACACTGAAGCTTTCTTT CASRERDNTEAFF
once TRBD2 TRBJ2-1 TRBV10-3 TGTGCCATCAAAAGCGGGAGGGGCGACAATGAGCAGTTCTTC CAIKSGRGDNEQFF
. . TRBJ1-2 TRBV14 TGTGCCAGCAGCCAAGGATACGAACAGGGTTCGGATGGCTACACCTTC CASSQGYEQGSDGYTF
. TRBD2 TRBJ2-2 TRBV6-6 TGTGCCACCCCCGGGGGGGGGAACACCGGGGAGCTGTTTTTT CATPGGGNTGELFF
. TRBD1 TRBJ1-4 TRBV5-1 TGCGCCAGCAGCTGGGGACAGGGGAAAGGAGAAAAACTGTTTTTT CASSWGQGKGEKLFF
. . TRBJ2-1 TRBV28 TGTGCCAGCAGTTTAAGGGCAGGGTTGGCGGCTAGCGTCTACAATGAGCAGTTCTTC CASSLRAGLAASVYNEQFF
. . TRBJ2-7 TRBV3-1/TRBV3-2 TGTGCCAGCAGCCAAGAAGGGGGCTACGAGCAGTACTTC CASSQEGGYEQYF
. . TRBJ2-4 TRBV7-9 TGTGCCAGCGATTCGGTTGGGGGGAACATTCAGTACTTC CASDSVGGNIQYF
. . TRBJ1-4 TRBV4-1 TGCGCCAGCAGCCAGGGGCTAGCTAATGAAAAACTGTTTTTT CASSQGLANEKLFF
. . TRBJ2-2 TRBV7-2 TGTGCCAGCAGGTTATTGATTCGCGGGAACACCGGGGAGCTGTTTTTT CASRLLIRGNTGELFF
few . TRBJ2-7 TRBV5-4 TGTGCCAGCAGCTTGGATGGCGGTTTCTCCTACGAGCAGTACTTC CASSLDGGFSYEQYF
. TRBD1 TRBJ1-2 TRBV11-2 TGTGCCAGCAGCCTCGGGACAGGGTCGGACTATGGCTACACCTTC CASSLGTGSDYGYTF
. TRBD2 TRBJ2-7 TRBV28 TGTGCCAGCAGTTTATACGGGAGGGCCTACGAGCAGTACTTC CASSLYGRAYEQYF
. . TRBJ2-7 TRBV12-3/TRBV12-4 TGTGCCAGCAGAGGCAGGACCTACGAGCAGTACTTC CASRGRTYEQYF
. . TRBJ2-3 TRBV7-9 TGTGCCAGCACCACAATCCGCACAGATACGCAGTATTTT CASTTIRTDTQYF